This T cell receptor (beta chain) was found in a study of T-cell reconstitution after alpha-beta-depleted transplantation in children. The germline V gene has CDR1 SGHTA and CDR2 FQGNSA. The CDR3 extends over 13 amino acids. V gave up 4 bases and J gave up 0 bases, with 5 bases separating them. A TCRbeta library incorporating unique molecular identifiers was prepared. TCRdb passed the PCR reads through MiXCR, listing each CDR3 protein once. In the table there are approximately 340,000 distinct CDR3 sequences, under 13% of which are singletons. This clonotype occurred a few times. The sequencing here drew on PBMCs from the stem cell graft donor, taken from the stem cell graft. This clonotype was obtained from a human donor who donated a stem cell graft to a child with acute lymphoblastic leukemia. The chain employs TRBV7-2 and TRBJ2-3; weak D call: TRBD2 (5 bases). CDR3 DNA sequence: TGTGCCAGCAGCTGGACTAGCACAGATACGCAGTATTTT. This sequence encodes CASSWTSTDTQYF.